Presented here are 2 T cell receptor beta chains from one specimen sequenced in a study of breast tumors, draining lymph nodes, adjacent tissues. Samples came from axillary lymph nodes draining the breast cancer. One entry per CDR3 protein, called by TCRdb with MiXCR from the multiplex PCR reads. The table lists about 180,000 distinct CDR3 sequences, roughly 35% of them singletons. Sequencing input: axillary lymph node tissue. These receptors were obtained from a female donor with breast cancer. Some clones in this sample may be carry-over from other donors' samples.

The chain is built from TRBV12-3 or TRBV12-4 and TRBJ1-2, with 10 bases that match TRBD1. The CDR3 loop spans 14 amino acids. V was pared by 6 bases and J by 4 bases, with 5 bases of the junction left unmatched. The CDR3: CASRQGQGLYGYTF. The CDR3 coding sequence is TGTGCCAGCAGACAGGGACAGGGGCTCTATGGCTACACCTTC.

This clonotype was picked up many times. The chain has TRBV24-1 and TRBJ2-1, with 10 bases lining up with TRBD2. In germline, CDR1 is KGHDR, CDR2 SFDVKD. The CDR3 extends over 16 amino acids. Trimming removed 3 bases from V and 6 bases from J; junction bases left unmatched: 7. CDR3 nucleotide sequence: TGTGCCACCAGTGATGAACTAGCGGGGTCCCTCAATGAGCAGTTCTTC. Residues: CATSDELAGSLNEQFF.